Listed here are 22 T cell receptor beta chains from one sample, sequenced in a study of a mutant IDH1 vaccine in newly diagnosed glioma. Their specific antigens are unknown. Described time point: week 23, last vaccination. A single vaccine dose contained 300 ug of mutant IDH1 20-mer peptide, and topical imiquimod was used with it. Using immunoSEQ multiplex PCR, the repertoire was profiled, and TCRdb retains in-frame clones only, with some absent. Seen here are some 40,000 clones, roughly four fifths observed once, and the top ten hold just over 5%. This specimen was PBMCs, taken from a glioma patient whose treatment included an IDH1 peptide vaccine. The receptors were gathered from a man between 40 and 49 years old with glioma.

The V gene is TRBV7-9, the J gene TRBJ2-7; 8 bases are shared with TRBD2. The CDR3 consists of 14 residues. V lost 1 base to trimming and J lost 4 bases; unmatched junction nucleotides: 3. Germline V lookup: CDR1 SEHNR, CDR2 FQNEAQ (reference sequence). The CDR3 sequence: CASSLGRGAYEQYF. Written as DNA, the CDR3 is TGTGCCAGCAGCTTAGGGCGGGGGGCGTACGAGCAGTACTTC.

The V gene is TRBV5-4, the J gene TRBJ2-7; TRBD2 is a possible D gene (6 bases). V gave up 0 bases and J gave up 6 bases, with 16 bases separating them. Germline V gene data show CDR1 as SGHNT and CDR2 as YYREEE (reference sequence). The CDR3 spans 15 residues. The CDR3 here is CASSLEAGLRGEQYF. The CDR3 DNA reads TGTGCCAGCAGCTTGGAGGCGGGGCTGCGGGGCGAGCAGTACTTC.

The chain employs TRBV7-6 and TRBJ2-7; 9 nucleotides line up with TRBD1. The germline V gene encodes CDR1 SGHVS and CDR2 FNYEAQ. The CDR3 extends over 13 amino acids. J was trimmed by 4 bases and V by 5 bases; bases with no gene match: 3. CDR3 in amino acids: CASSVGQGYEQYF. The CDR3 coding sequence is TGTGCCAGCAGCGTTGGACAGGGGTACGAGCAGTACTTC.

The chain recombines TRBV7-2 with TRBJ2-7, with TRBD2 matching over 12 bases. V shed 5 bases, J shed 6 bases, and the junction held 5 bases outside the gene matches. Per germline, CDR1 SGHTA and CDR2 FQGNSA. There are 14 residues in the CDR3. The chain's CDR3 is CASSLTSGGGEQYF. The CDR3 nucleotides read TGTGCCAGCAGCCTGACTAGCGGGGGAGGCGAGCAGTACTTC.

In its sample, this clone was seen once. The rearrangement joins TRBV5-6 to TRBJ2-2, with D perhaps TRBD1 (6 bases). CDR3 length: 17 amino acids. Trimming cost V 0 bases and J 2 bases, with 14 bases left between them. The germline gives CDR1 SGHDT, CDR2 YYEEEE. CDR3 protein: CASSLDRAFFNTGELFF. As DNA, the CDR3 is TGTGCCAGCAGCTTGGACAGGGCCTTTTTTAACACCGGGGAGCTGTTTTTT.

In its sample, this clone was seen once. J is TRBJ1-1 and V is TRBV5-1; D uncertain. Germline lookup yields CDR1 SGHRS and CDR2 YFSETQ. This CDR3 is 15 amino acids long. The ends were cut back, 0 bases at V and 0 bases at J, with 9 bases in the middle. The CDR3 DNA follows: TGCGCCAGCAGCTTGGCTACAAAAATGAACACTGAAGCTTTCTTT. Its translation is CASSLATKMNTEAFF.

V and J are TRBV7-2 and TRBJ2-3; D unclear. Germline V gene sequence: CDR1 SGHTA, CDR2 FQGNSA. The V gene lost 2 bases and the J gene lost 2 bases, with 8 bases spanning the gap. The CDR3 length is 14 residues. The CDR3 region is CASSLTFATDTQYF. CDR3 sequence (DNA): TGTGCCAGCAGCTTAACTTTCGCCACAGATACGCAGTATTTT.

The J gene is TRBJ1-6, the V gene TRBV4-2; the D is unclear. This CDR3 has 14 residues. Deletions cut 0 bases from V and 6 bases from J, with 6 bases between. Germline assignment: CDR1 LGHNA and CDR2 YNFKEQ. The CDR3 sequence: CASSQDLTNSPLHF. Written as DNA, the CDR3 is TGTGCCAGCAGCCAAGATCTCACTAATTCACCCCTCCACTTT.

This chain connects TRBV6-4 to TRBJ2-1; D gene unclear. The CDR3 is made up of 15 amino acids. The V gene's germline CDR1 is MRHNA and CDR2 SNTAGT. V was trimmed by 6 bases and J by 0 bases, leaving 12 bases between them. The CDR3 reads CASRRTISSYNEQFF. The CDR3 DNA reads as TGTGCCAGCAGACGGACCATTAGCTCCTACAATGAGCAGTTCTTC.

The chain carries TRBV7-2 and TRBJ2-7; D tentatively fits TRBD1 or TRBD2 (5 bases each). The CDR3 loop spans 15 amino acids. Trimming removed 1 base at V and 4 bases at J, with 14 bases between. CDR1 is SGHTA, CDR2 FQGNSA, per germline. Here the CDR3 DNA reads TGTGCCAGCAGCTTAGTAGAGGGGAATCGGTACGAGCAGTACTTC. It codes for CASSLVEGNRYEQYF. Complete variable domain (other parts from reference TRBV7-2 and TRBJ2-7): GAGVSQSPSNKVTEKGKDVELRCDPISGHTALYWYRQSLGQGLEFLIYFQGNSAPDKSGLPSDRFSAERTGGSVSTLTIQRTQQEDSAVYLCASSLVEGNRYEQYFGPGTRLTVT.

This clone rates as medium-sized. The CDR3 DNA reads as TGTGCCAGTAGTTCGTTAGGGACAGGGGGTAATCAGCCCCAGCATTTT. As protein: CASSSLGTGGNQPQHF. This sequence joins TRBV19 and TRBJ1-5, with 11 bases aligning to TRBD1. Germline V gene data show CDR1 as LNHDA and CDR2 as SQIVND (reference sequence). The CDR3 is 16 residues long. V dropped 5 bases and J dropped 4; count of bases not matched to a gene: 7.

The CDR3 coding sequence is TGTGCCAGCAGCAGAGATAGCTCCTACAATGAGCAGTTCTTC. It yields the protein CASSRDSSYNEQFF. The chain carries TRBV11-2 and TRBJ2-1; D is unclear. CDR3 length: 14 residues. Between the trimmed V and J ends, which lost 5 bases and 0 bases, there was a span of 8 bases. From germline, CDR1 is SGHAT and CDR2 FQNNGV. The entire variable domain, with the rest obtained from reference TRBV11-2 and TRBJ2-1, is as follows: EAGVAQSPRYKIIEKRQSVAFWCNPISGHATLYWYQQILGQGPKLLIQFQNNGVVDDSQLPKDRFSAERLKGVDSTLKIQPAKLEDSAVYLCASSRDSSYNEQFFGPGTRLTVL.

The J gene is TRBJ2-1, the V gene TRBV19, with 10 bases identical to TRBD1. CDR1 LNHDA and CDR2 SQIVND come from the germline V gene (reference sequence). The CDR3 consists of 15 residues. The V and J ends lost 5 bases and 3 bases, in that order; junction bases with no gene match: 4. The CDR3 DNA sequence: TGTGCCAGTAGTTTGGACAGGGGGTTCTACAATGAGCAGTTCTTC. Residues: CASSLDRGFYNEQFF. The variable domain in full, completed from reference TRBV19 and TRBJ2-1, reads DGGITQSPKYLFRKEGQNVTLSCEQNLNHDAMYWYRQDPGQGLRLIYYSQIVNDFQKGDIAEGYSVSREKKESFPLTVTSAQKNPTAFYLCASSLDRGFYNEQFFGPGTRLTVL.

The chain recombines TRBV4-3 with TRBJ1-2; D unclear. Germline lookup yields CDR1 LGHNA and CDR2 YSLEER. The CDR3 runs 15 residues. With 0 bases removed from V and 5 bases from J, the gap between germline ends came to 13 bases. The CDR3 here is CASSQDGPPGYGYTF. In DNA, the CDR3 is TGCGCCAGCAGCCAAGATGGGCCGCCTGGATATGGCTACACCTTC.

The rearrangement links TRBV9 to TRBJ2-2; D uncertain. CDR3 length: 15 residues. In germline, CDR1 is SGDLS, CDR2 YYNGEE. The V gene lost 0 bases and the J gene lost 5 bases, with 11 bases spanning the gap. The CDR3 coding sequence is TGTGCCAGCAGCGTAGAATCCTTCTATACCGGGGAGCTGTTTTTT. Encoded protein: CASSVESFYTGELFF.

The chain carries TRBV6-1 and TRBJ2-3, with D tentatively TRBD2 (6 bases). There are 15 residues in the CDR3. CDR1 MNHNS and CDR2 SASEGT come from the germline V gene. Trimming took off 8 bases at V and 0 bases at J, with 15 bases between the two ends. The CDR3 nucleotides are TGTGCCAGCTACCAGCGGGCGACTAGCACAGATACGCAGTATTTT. Translated, it gives CASYQRATSTDTQYF.

The chain links TRBV15 to TRBJ2-6; D uncertain. Germline CDR1 and CDR2: LNHNV and YYDKDF (reference sequence). With 3 bases removed from V and 6 bases from J, the gap between germline ends came to 15 bases. The CDR3 is 16 amino acids. CDR3 sequence: CATSSPGWAAANVLTF. In nucleotides, the CDR3 is TGTGCCACCAGCAGTCCCGGCTGGGCCGCGGCCAACGTCCTGACTTTC. Full variable domain (remainder filled in from reference TRBV15 and TRBJ2-6): DAMVIQNPRYQVTQFGKPVTLSCSQTLNHNVMYWYQQKSSQAPKLLFHYYDKDFNNEADTPDNFQSRRPNTSFCFLDIRSPGLGDTAMYLCATSSPGWAAANVLTFGAGSRLTVL.

The chain recombines TRBV6-6 with TRBJ2-1, with TRBD2 identical over 8 bases. The CDR3 runs to 15 residues. V shed 7 bases and J 10 bases; nucleotides not matched to a gene: 15. Germline values: CDR1 MNHNY, CDR2 SVGAGI (reference sequence). CDR3 bases: TGTGCCAGCACCATGAGCGGGAGTCTTGGAAACGAGCAGTTCTTC. Its protein is CASTMSGSLGNEQFF.

This clone showed up just once. V usage is TRBV19 and J usage is TRBJ2-3; 9 bases fit TRBD1. CDR3 length: 15 amino acids. Germline assignment: CDR1 LNHDA and CDR2 SQIVND (reference sequence). The V and J ends lost 3 bases and 0 bases, in that order; junction bases with no gene match: 1. CDR3 sequence reads: CASSIGTGSTDTQYF. The CDR3 DNA reads TGTGCCAGTAGTATCGGGACAGGGAGCACAGATACGCAGTATTTT.

The J gene is TRBJ2-1, the V gene TRBV19; 8 nucleotides align to TRBD2. This CDR3 contains 13 residues. Germline V gene lookup returns CDR1 LNHDA and CDR2 SQIVND (reference sequence). J was trimmed by 8 bases and V by 8 bases; bases with no gene match: 8. DNA of the CDR3: TGTGCCAGTGCCGGGACTAGAAAGGATGAGCAGTTCTTC. This encodes CASAGTRKDEQFF.

V and J are TRBV7-2 and TRBJ1-5; D not certain. The V end was cut by 0 bases, the J end by 1 base, with 7 bases between. The CDR3 consists of 15 residues. Germline V lookup: CDR1 SGHTA, CDR2 FQGNSA. CDR3 protein: CASSLAGPSNQPQHF. The CDR3, as DNA: TGTGCCAGCAGCTTAGCAGGACCGAGCAATCAGCCCCAGCATTTT.

The rearrangement uses TRBV6-1 and TRBJ2-3; D not resolved. The CDR3 consists of 14 residues. The V gene lost 4 bases and the J gene lost 3 bases, with 11 bases spanning the gap. CDR1 MNHNS and CDR2 SASEGT come from the germline V gene. The CDR3 sequence is CASSALLRTDTQYF. CDR3 nucleotides: TGTGCCAGCAGTGCCCTCCTTAGGACAGATACGCAGTATTTT.